Following are 18 T cell receptor beta chains from one sample sequenced in a study of blood T cell repertoires in COVID-19. Assay: immunoSEQ multiplex PCR; the TCRdb copy retains only in-frame clones and omits some. The data hold around 370,000 clones, with 85% to 90% observed a single time. The sequencing sample was made of PBMCs or T cells enriched from blood (not recorded which). The receptors were gathered from a woman aged 18-30 years who had recovered from COVID-19.

The chain links TRBV18 to TRBJ1-3, with 7 bases fitting TRBD1. The CDR3 is 16 residues long. V shed 5 bases, J shed 0 bases, and the junction held 7 bases outside the gene matches. In germline, CDR1 is KGHSH, CDR2 LQKENI. The CDR3 sequence: CASSTRGLSSGNTIYF. The DNA for the CDR3 is TGTGCCAGCTCAACCAGGGGGTTGAGCTCTGGAAACACCATATATTTT.

The V gene is TRBV9, the J gene TRBJ2-2; D is uncertain. CDR1 and CDR2 from the germline V gene are SGDLS and YYNGEE. The length of the CDR3 is 15 residues. V gave up 0 bases and J gave up 4 bases, with 10 bases separating them. The CDR3 spells CASSVGLSGTGELFF. The DNA of the CDR3 is TGTGCCAGCAGCGTAGGGTTGTCGGGCACCGGGGAGCTGTTTTTT.

The V and J genes are TRBV15 and TRBJ1-5; 8 bases line up with TRBD1. V lost 2 bases, J lost 6 bases, and 6 bases stayed unmatched. The germline CDR1 and CDR2 sequences are LNHNV and YYDKDF (reference sequence). The length of the CDR3 is 15 residues. CDR3 in amino acids: CATSRQGAQAQPQHF. CDR3 nucleotide sequence: TGTGCCACCAGCAGACAGGGGGCGCAGGCTCAGCCCCAGCATTTT.

J is TRBJ1-2 and V is TRBV6-5, with D tentatively TRBD1 (6 bases). The CDR3 covers 14 residues. Trimming took 2 bases from V and 0 from J, leaving 7 bases between them. CDR1 and CDR2 (germline): MNHEY, SVGAGI. Here the CDR3 DNA reads TGTGCCAGCAGTTACAAGGGGGCTAACTATGGCTACACCTTC. It encodes CASSYKGANYGYTF.

The gene calls are TRBV5-1 and TRBJ1-1; the match to TRBD1 covers 8 bases. CDR3 length equals 15 residues. CDR1 is SGHRS, CDR2 YFSETQ, per germline. V dropped 3 bases and J dropped 5; count of bases not matched to a gene: 9. The CDR3 loop reads CASSYLTGGQTEAFF. In DNA form, the CDR3 reads TGCGCCAGCAGCTACCTAACAGGGGGGCAAACTGAAGCTTTCTTT.

This clone was counted once. The chain carries TRBV5-4 and TRBJ1-1; D possibly corresponds to TRBD1 (6 bases). Germline CDR1 SGHNT, CDR2 YYREEE (reference sequence). Trimming took off 8 bases at V and 5 bases at J, with 16 bases between the two ends. The CDR3 consists of 13 residues. This CDR3 is CASHTGPDTEAFF. The CDR3 DNA follows: TGTGCCAGTCATACAGGGCCGGATACTGAAGCTTTCTTT.

The rearrangement joins TRBV9 to TRBJ1-6, with D tentatively TRBD1 (6 bases). V was trimmed by 2 bases and J by 7 bases, leaving 13 bases between them. The CDR3 consists of 15 residues. Germline V gene sequence: CDR1 SGDLS, CDR2 YYNGEE. CDR3: CASSVYVDSNSPLHF. The DNA for the CDR3 is TGTGCCAGCAGCGTTTATGTGGACAGCAATTCACCCCTCCACTTT.

This clone was recorded only once. The chain has TRBV10-3 and TRBJ1-2; 7 bases are shared with TRBD1. With 11 bases clipped from V and 8 bases from J, the junction kept 11 bases outside the gene matches. Germline V gives CDR1 ENHRY, CDR2 SYGVKD. This CDR3 region has 12 residues. Here the CDR3 reads CAAQGKGLGYTF. The CDR3 nucleotides are TGTGCCGCACAGGGGAAGGGGTTAGGCTACACCTTC.

This chain links TRBV6-5 with TRBJ1-3; D not resolved. The CDR3 extends over 12 amino acids. Per the germline V gene, CDR1 is MNHEY and CDR2 is SVGAGI. V shed 5 bases and J shed 8 bases, with 10 bases lying between them. The CDR3 region is CASSHDQDTIYF. CDR3 sequence (DNA): TGTGCCAGCAGTCACGACCAGGACACCATATATTTT.

This clone has a single count. The rearrangement joins TRBV4-1 to TRBJ1-5; the D gene is possibly TRBD1 (5 bases). The V and J ends lost 4 bases and 0 bases respectively, with 16 bases between them. Per the germline V gene, CDR1 is MGHRA and CDR2 is YSYEKL. The CDR3 contains 17 residues. The CDR3 sequence: CASSLDSTAYSNQPQHF. CDR3 bases: TGCGCCAGCAGCCTCGACAGCACAGCGTATAGCAATCAGCCCCAGCATTTT.

This chain links TRBV9 with TRBJ2-3; 10 positions agree with TRBD2. J lost 3 bases, V lost 0 bases, and 10 bases had no gene match. This CDR3 region has 18 residues. The germline gives CDR1 SGDLS, CDR2 YYNGEE. Here the CDR3 DNA reads TGTGCCAGCAGCGTAGGTCTAGCGGGGGCCTCGATAACAGATACGCAGTATTTT. It encodes CASSVGLAGASITDTQYF. The full variable domain, with the rest looked up from reference TRBV9 and TRBJ2-3, is DSGVTQTPKHLITATGQRVTLRCSPRSGDLSVYWYQQSLDQGLQFLIQYYNGEERAKGNILERFSAQQFPDLHSELNLSSLELGDSALYFCASSVGLAGASITDTQYFGPGTRLTVL.

V usage is TRBV18 and J usage is TRBJ1-3; 7 bases match TRBD1. Germline V CDR1 and CDR2: KGHSH, LQKENI. The CDR3 contains 16 residues. Trimming at V came to 4 bases and at J to 0 bases, leaving 6 bases not matched to a gene. In DNA form, the CDR3 reads TGTGCCAGCTCACTGACAGGGACCACCTCTGGAAACACCATATATTTT. This codes for CASSLTGTTSGNTIYF.

This chain connects TRBV18 to TRBJ2-7; the match to TRBD2 covers 8 bases. The CDR3 covers 14 residues. V dropped 5 bases and J dropped 2; count of bases not matched to a gene: 5. The V gene's germline CDR1 is KGHSH and CDR2 LQKENI. CDR3 sequence reads: CASSTTGGAYEQYF. For the CDR3, the DNA is TGTGCCAGCTCAACAACCGGGGGGGCCTACGAGCAGTACTTC.

The chain's CDR3 is CASSAGGEGANVLTF. The CDR3 nucleotides read TGTGCCAGCAGTGCTGGAGGGGAAGGGGCCAACGTCCTGACTTTC. This chain joins TRBV6-4 and TRBJ2-6; D perhaps matches TRBD2 (6 bases). V was cut by 4 bases and J by 4 bases, with 11 bases left in between. The CDR3 is made up of 15 amino acids. In germline, CDR1 is MRHNA, CDR2 SNTAGT.

The V and J genes are TRBV14 and TRBJ1-2, with D hard to call. V was cut by 1 base and J by 8 bases, with 8 bases left in between. Germline values: CDR1 SGHDN, CDR2 FVKESK. There are 12 residues in the CDR3. The CDR3 spells CASSQGLRGYTF. In DNA form, the CDR3 reads TGTGCCAGCAGCCAAGGACTCCGGGGCTACACCTTC.

In this sample, this clone turned up a few times. V gene TRBV7-8 combines with J gene TRBJ1-5; TRBD1 might be the D (5 bases). The germline CDR1 and CDR2 sequences are SGHVS and FQNEAQ. V was trimmed by 3 bases and J by 5 bases, leaving 32 bases between them. The CDR3 is 21 residues long. CDR3 amino acids: CASSFFPKPTGAGINDQPQHF. CDR3 DNA sequence: TGTGCCAGCAGCTTTTTCCCCAAACCTACAGGCGCCGGAATAAACGATCAGCCCCAGCATTTT.

The gene calls are TRBV12-3 or TRBV12-4 and TRBJ2-3; D gene uncertain. The V and J ends lost 3 bases and 4 bases respectively, with 5 bases between them. This CDR3 region has 12 residues. The CDR3 DNA reads TGTGCCAGCAGTTTCGGTTCAGATACGCAGTATTTT. It yields the protein CASSFGSDTQYF.

The V gene is TRBV19, the J gene TRBJ1-6, with 7 nucleotides matching TRBD1. With 8 bases clipped from V and 12 bases from J, the junction kept 7 bases outside the gene matches. The CDR3 loop spans 12 amino acids. Germline V lookup: CDR1 LNHDA, CDR2 SQIVND (reference sequence). The CDR3 here is CASGGQEKPLHF. The CDR3 bases are TGTGCCAGTGGTGGACAGGAAAAACCCCTCCACTTT.